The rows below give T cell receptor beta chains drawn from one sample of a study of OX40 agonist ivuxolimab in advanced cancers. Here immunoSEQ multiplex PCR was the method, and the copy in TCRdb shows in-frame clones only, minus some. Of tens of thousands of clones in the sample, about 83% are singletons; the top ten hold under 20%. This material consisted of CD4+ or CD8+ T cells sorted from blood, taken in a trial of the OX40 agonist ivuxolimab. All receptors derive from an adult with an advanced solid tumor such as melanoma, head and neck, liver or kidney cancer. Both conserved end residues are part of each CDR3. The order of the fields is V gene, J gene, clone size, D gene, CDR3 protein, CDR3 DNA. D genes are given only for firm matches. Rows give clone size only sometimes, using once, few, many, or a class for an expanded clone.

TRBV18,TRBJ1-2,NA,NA,CASSTNQAGAGGYTF,TGTGCCAGCTCAACAAACCAAGCGGGGGCGGGCGGCTACACCTTC
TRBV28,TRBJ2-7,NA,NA,CASMIPGRAYEQYF,TGTGCCAGCATGATCCCGGGGCGAGCCTACGAGCAGTACTTC
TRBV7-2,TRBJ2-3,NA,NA,CASSLAEDTQYF,TGTGCCAGCAGCTTAGCGGAAGACACGCAGTATTTT
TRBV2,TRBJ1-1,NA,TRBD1,CASSAQGARVTEAFF,TGTGCCAGCAGCGCACAGGGGGCTCGGGTCACTGAAGCTTTCTTT
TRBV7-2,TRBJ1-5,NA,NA,CASSLQWGSNQPQHF,TGTGCCAGCAGTCTCCAATGGGGAAGCAATCAGCCCCAGCATTTT
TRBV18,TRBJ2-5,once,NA,CASSPQETQYF,TGTGCCAGCTCACCACAAGAGACCCAGTACTTC
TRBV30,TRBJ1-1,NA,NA,CAWSRTFNTEAFF,TGTGCCTGGAGCCGGACATTTAACACTGAAGCTTTCTTT
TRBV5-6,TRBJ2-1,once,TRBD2,CASSLGWGGGGEQFF,TGTGCCAGCAGCTTGGGATGGGGCGGCGGGGGTGAGCAGTTCTTC
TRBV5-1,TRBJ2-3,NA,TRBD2,CASSMTTSGGGTDTQYF,TGCGCCAGCAGCATGACGACTAGCGGGGGGGGCACAGATACGCAGTATTTT
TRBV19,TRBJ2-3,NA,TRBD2,CASSSSGTSGGASSYTQYF,TGTGCCAGTAGTAGCAGCGGGACTAGCGGGGGGGCCTCGTCGTATACGCAGTATTTT
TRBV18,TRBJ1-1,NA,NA,CASSPQGGTEAFF,TGTGCCAGCTCACCACAGGGGGGGACTGAAGCTTTCTTT
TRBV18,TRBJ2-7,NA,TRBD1,CASSIRDRGPSEQYF,TGTGCCAGCTCGATAAGGGACAGGGGACCATCCGAGCAGTACTTC
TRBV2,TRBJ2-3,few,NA,CASSEADLGSQYF,TGTGCCAGCAGTGAAGCGGACTTAGGGTCGCAGTATTTT
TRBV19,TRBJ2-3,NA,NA,CASTPGQLTTQYF,TGTGCCAGTACTCCCGGACAGCTAACTACGCAGTATTTT
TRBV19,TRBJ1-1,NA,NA,CASIPTGGTEAFF,TGTGCCAGTATCCCGACGGGGGGCACTGAAGCTTTCTTT
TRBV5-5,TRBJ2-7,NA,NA,CASRERAYIPYEQYF,TGTGCCAGCAGGGAACGGGCATACATCCCCTACGAGCAGTACTTC
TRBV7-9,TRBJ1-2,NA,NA,CASSLSGQDGYTF,TGTGCCAGCAGCTTATCGGGGCAGGACGGCTACACCTTC
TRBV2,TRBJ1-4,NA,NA,CASNGGTNEKLFF,TGTGCCAGCAATGGGGGAACTAATGAAAAACTGTTTTTT
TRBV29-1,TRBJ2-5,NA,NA,CSAPRGGPQETQYF,TGCAGCGCCCCAAGGGGGGGGCCACAAGAGACCCAGTACTTC
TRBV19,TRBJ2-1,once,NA,CASRGEQFF,TGTGCCAGTAGGGGTGAGCAGTTCTTC
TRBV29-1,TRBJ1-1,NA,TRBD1,CSVGKGQTNTEAFF,TGCAGCGTTGGCAAGGGACAGACGAACACTGAAGCTTTCTTT
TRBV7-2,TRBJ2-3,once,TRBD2,CASSLDSGGTDTQYF,TGTGCCAGCAGCTTGGATAGCGGGGGAACAGATACGCAGTATTTT
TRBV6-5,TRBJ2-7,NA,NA,CASTSTRSSYEQYF,TGTGCCAGCACCAGCACCCGAAGCTCCTACGAGCAGTACTTC
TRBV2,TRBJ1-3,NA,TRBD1,CASSVGDRVGDTIYF,TGTGCCAGCAGTGTCGGGGACAGGGTCGGGGACACCATATATTTT
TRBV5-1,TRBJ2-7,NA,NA,CASSPDSHEQYF,TGCGCCAGCAGCCCCGACAGCCACGAGCAGTACTTC
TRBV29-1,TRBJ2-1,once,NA,CSVEKWARRSDNEQFF,TGCAGCGTTGAAAAGTGGGCCAGGAGGTCCGACAATGAGCAGTTCTTC
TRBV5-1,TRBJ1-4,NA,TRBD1,CASSGTGAGEKLFF,TGCGCCAGCAGCGGGACAGGGGCGGGGGAAAAACTGTTTTTT
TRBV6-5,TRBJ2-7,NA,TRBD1,CASSFRDRAYEQYF,TGTGCCAGCAGTTTCCGGGACAGGGCCTACGAGCAGTACTTC
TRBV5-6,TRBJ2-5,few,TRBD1,CASSRTGTGGGAQYF,TGTGCCAGCAGCCGCACTGGGACAGGCGGAGGGGCCCAGTACTTC
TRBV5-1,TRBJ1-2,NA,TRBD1,CASSLGQGNYGYTF,TGCGCCAGCAGCTTGGGACAGGGAAACTATGGCTACACCTTC
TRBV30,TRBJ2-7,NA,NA,CAWSFQGNEQYF,TGTGCCTGGAGTTTCCAGGGGAACGAGCAGTACTTC